This is a list of T cell receptor beta chains from one sample in a study of T-cell memory formation after mild COVID-19. Using its own MiXCR run on the 5' RACE reads, TCRdb lists one record per CDR3 protein. The sample consists of about 400,000 distinct CDR3 sequences, approximately 24% of them appearing once. Sequencing used PBMCs or a T cell subset sorted from them (not recorded which). These receptors originate from an adult woman who had mild COVID-19 (a few samples of this study predate the infection). Cell type and time point are not known. Both conserved end residues are part of each CDR3. Each record gives: D gene, V gene, clone size, J gene, CDR3 protein, CDR3 DNA. The D gene is left open where the match is weak. Size is omitted from some rows. Given values are once, few, many or a class for expanded clones.

NA,TRBV7-3,once,TRBJ1-1,CASSLSPGTGVSNTEAFF,TGTGCCAGCAGCTTAAGTCCAGGAACGGGCGTCTCGAACACTGAAGCTTTCTTT
NA,TRBV6-6,few,TRBJ2-5,CALQDRPRRRETQYF,TGTGCCCTCCAAGACAGGCCGAGGCGTAGGGAGACCCAGTACTTC
NA,TRBV7-2,NA,TRBJ1-5,CASSFLRDQPQHF,TGTGCCAGCAGCTTTCTGCGGGATCAGCCCCAGCATTTT
NA,TRBV20-1,few,TRBJ2-2,CSASVGVGLRTGELFF,TGCAGTGCTAGTGTGGGAGTAGGTCTGAGGACCGGGGAGCTGTTTTTT
TRBD1,TRBV12-3/TRBV12-4,few,TRBJ2-7,CASSTGTEEFEPFYEQYF,TGTGCCAGCAGCACGGGGACAGAAGAATTCGAACCTTTCTACGAGCAGTACTTC
NA,TRBV2,NA,TRBJ1-2,CASSEVPAGLNYGYTF,TGTGCCAGCAGTGAAGTCCCGGCCGGACTTAACTATGGCTACACCTTC
NA,TRBV6-2/TRBV6-3,NA,TRBJ1-2,CASSYSGVHGYTF,TGTGCCAGCAGTTACTCGGGGGTACATGGCTACACCTTC
NA,TRBV9,few,TRBJ2-3,CASSVGSSTDTQYF,TGTGCCAGCAGCGTAGGGAGTAGCACAGATACGCAGTATTTT
NA,TRBV7-8,NA,TRBJ1-1,CASSPPGGGEAFF,TGTGCCAGCAGCCCACCCGGGGGGGGGGAAGCTTTCTTT
TRBD1,TRBV5-1,NA,TRBJ1-1,CASSLEGTGAANTEAFF,TGCGCCAGCAGCTTGGAAGGGACAGGGGCCGCGAACACTGAAGCTTTCTTT
TRBD2,TRBV29-1,few,TRBJ2-7,CSVEEGLAGDEQYF,TGCAGCGTTGAAGAGGGACTAGCGGGAGACGAGCAGTACTTC
NA,TRBV3-1,NA,TRBJ2-1,CASSRDMYEQFF,TGTGCCAGCAGCCGAGACATGTATGAGCAGTTCTTC
NA,TRBV27,few,TRBJ1-4,CASSNITGGIMKRLFF,TGTGCCAGTTCCAACATTACAGGAGGTATAATGAAGAGGCTGTTTTTT
NA,TRBV7-9,few,TRBJ2-7,CASSLGTLGHEQYF,TGTGCCAGCAGCTTGGGGACATTGGGCCACGAGCAGTACTTC
TRBD2,TRBV14,NA,TRBJ2-1,CASSQVSVLAANNEQFF,TGTGCCAGCAGCCAAGTATCGGTACTAGCGGCCAACAATGAGCAGTTCTTC
TRBD1,TRBV27,few,TRBJ1-5,CASSLDRGRQPQHF,TGTGCCAGCAGTTTAGACAGGGGAAGACAGCCCCAGCATTTT
TRBD1,TRBV27,NA,TRBJ2-7,CASSRWDRGGQYF,TGTGCCAGCAGTCGTTGGGACAGGGGTGGGCAGTACTTC
NA,TRBV5-1,NA,TRBJ2-5,CASSLRGLQETQYF,TGCGCCAGCAGCTTAAGGGGCCTCCAAGAGACCCAGTACTTC